One sample yielded the 5 T cell receptor beta chains listed below, sequenced in a study of T cells in Graves' hyperthyroidism and ophthalmopathy. Amplification of TCR beta CDR3 regions used RNA as the template. First-round RT-PCR with HTBI primers amplified the TCR CDR3 region. TCRdb ran MiXCR on the multiplex PCR reads and lists one entry per CDR3 protein. The data contain 650,000 to 700,000 distinct CDR3 sequences, around 16% of them singletons. Sequenced: blood. These receptors all come from a man between 45 and 60 years old with Graves' hyperthyroidism.

This clonotype was seen more than once but under ten times. The chain recombines TRBV28 with TRBJ1-5, with TRBD1 matching over 9 bases. From germline, CDR1 is MDHEN and CDR2 SYDVKM. With V trimmed by 2 bases and J by 6 bases, 8 bases remained unmatched. The CDR3 consists of 16 residues. CDR3 protein: CASSLGTGNFAQPQHF. DNA for the CDR3: TGTGCCAGCAGTTTAGGGACAGGGAATTTTGCTCAGCCCCAGCATTTT.

This chain connects TRBV30 to TRBJ1-5; 7 bases are shared with TRBD1. The CDR3 consists of 13 residues. After removal of 4 bases from V and 4 bases from J, the junction contained 4 bases not matched to a gene. Germline V gene lookup returns CDR1 GTSNPN and CDR2 SVGIG (reference sequence). The CDR3 is CAWTRDSNQPQHF. CDR3 bases: TGTGCCTGGACCCGGGACAGTAATCAGCCCCAGCATTTT.

This clonotype was detected only once. The chain has TRBV28 and TRBJ2-6; D is unclear. CDR1 and CDR2 from the germline V gene are MDHEN and SYDVKM. With 5 bases removed from V and 4 bases from J, the gap between germline ends came to 12 bases. CDR3 length equals 15 residues. Here the CDR3 reads CASSKPSVGANVLTF. DNA of the CDR3: TGTGCCAGCAGTAAGCCGAGCGTCGGGGCCAACGTCCTGACTTTC.

This clonotype has only a few counts. The chain employs TRBV18 and TRBJ2-1, with D perhaps given as TRBD1 or TRBD2 (5 bases each). The V and J ends lost 0 bases and 7 bases respectively, with 13 bases between them. CDR1 and CDR2 (germline): KGHSH, LQKENI. The CDR3 covers 15 residues. The CDR3 reads CASSPPGAGPNEQFF. For the CDR3, the DNA is TGTGCCAGCTCACCACCGGGAGCAGGGCCTAATGAGCAGTTCTTC.

This clonotype was counted many times. The chain couples TRBV27 to TRBJ1-2, with D perhaps TRBD1 (6 bases). V was trimmed by 3 bases and J by 4 bases, leaving 15 bases between them. The CDR3 has 15 residues. The V gene's germline CDR1 is MNHEY and CDR2 SMNVEV (reference sequence). Here the CDR3 DNA reads TGTGCCAGCAGTTTGGTTCGGGGGGCGGTCTATGGCTACACCTTC. Translating gives CASSLVRGAVYGYTF.